This T cell receptor beta chain was sequenced in a study of cytomegalovirus exposure and HLA in healthy donors (dated by TCRdb to the late 2010s). As for the study more broadly: An earlier analysis of several hundred of the donors reported roughly 270 Gb of sequence data and around 120 million unique TCR beta sequences from some 180 million T cells. An early release that covered about 600 HLA-typed donors contained approximately 290 gigabases of sequencing data and around 85 million unique TCR sequences. Among the roughly 430 genotyped donors, around 79% belonged to the genetic ancestry cluster associated with self-reported Caucasian donors. The study aimed to test whether signatures of past pathogen exposure could be identified by cataloging public T cell receptors. The study used immunosequencing to profile the T cell repertoires of approximately 690 subjects and linked those repertoires to cytomegalovirus serostatus. A separate validation cohort of approximately 120 different subjects was used in addition to the approximately 670-subject first cohort. The study combined high-throughput TCR immunosequencing, statistical association of individual TCRs with disease status, and machine learning to predict cytomegalovirus infection status. To study patterns of TCR occurrence, a later analysis re-analyzed previously published TCR beta repertoires from 550 to 800 donors and added high-resolution HLA genotyping. The later analysis used no new phenotypic data to find candidate immune exposures, relying instead on TCR beta sequences and their occurrence across donors. In an earlier analysis of several hundred of the donors, high-throughput TCR beta sequencing was used to judge whether each TCR beta V gene segment behaved as functional or pseudogenic. Donor age, sex, ethnicity and CMV serostatus were compiled alongside the repertoire data. In a later genetic analysis, genome-wide SNP genotypes for about three fifths of the roughly 670 donors were used, and that subset was treated as a discovery cohort. All discovery cohort repertoires had been generated on a single sequencing platform. Both class I and class II loci were covered by HLA typing, at four-digit resolution. Typing coverage differed by locus: A, B, C, DRB1 and DQB1 were typed in about 629-630 donors, DQA1 in about 560, DPA1 in some 610, and DPB1 in about 450. A few DR-DQ haplotypes were treated as single units for association and clustering because of strong linkage in the cohort. On average, around 240,000 unique TCR beta nucleotide sequences were sequenced per donor among 350 to 400 genotyped donors of the cohort, with approximately 18% of those sequences being non-productive.

In total, around 600 healthy bone marrow donors made up the cohort. At the time of sampling, all cohort members were nominally healthy, though unrecorded immune exposures were likely present. The donor tested CMV seronegative, placing the donor among the roughly 400 seronegative members of the cohort. Each donor provided a peripheral blood sample, and peripheral blood mononuclear cells were used for TCR beta sequencing. The Qiagen DNeasy Blood Extraction Kit was used to extract genomic DNA from the blood cell samples. Reading from cysteine to phenylalanine, the CDR3 counts 13 amino acids. Just the 39-base CDR3 DNA is kept, in frame starting at base 1. V lost 4 bases and J lost 8 bases; the stretch between them is 12 bases long. The germline V gene yields SGHRS for CDR1 and YFSETQ for CDR2. General study outcomes and caveats: V-gene and J-gene trimming of TCR beta chains was associated with a missense DCLRE1C variant in a later genetic analysis, and the association was replicated in an independent cohort. Compared with the roughly 600-donor mean, donors in an Asian-associated ancestry cluster had fewer N-insertions in productive TCRs, according to a later genetic analysis. Because HLA typing was unavailable for some donors at each locus, only the typed subset was used in association tests. Some 15 rarely observed V segments, including chromosome 9 orphons, were excluded from the earlier analysis of approximately 600 of the donors because counts were too low. Some IMGT-functional V segments, including TRBV6-2 and TRBV6-3, could not be told apart with the 87-base-pair reads, so those segments were excluded. A further reported finding was that TCR beta sequences accurately predicted the HLA-A and HLA-B alleles for most subjects in the first cohort. In the study, some 160 TCR beta chains were listed as associated with cytomegalovirus. A later analysis found that TCR association rates varied across HLA loci, with DRB1 alleles showing the most associated TCRs and HLA-C alleles the fewest. Several of the top co-occurrence clusters appeared to be linked to parvovirus B19, influenza, CMV and Epstein-Barr virus, according to a later analysis. Linkage disequilibrium might explain the correlated functional status among segregating V segments, but an unknown experimental factor could not be excluded. A group of highly shared sequence variants was considered likely to be a technical artifact of the sequencing pipeline. The presence/absence analyses assumed that sequencing depth was roughly uniform across donors, and that assumption may not be true. A later analysis found that HLA-associated TCR beta chains were more clonally expanded and had lower generation probabilities than equally common non-associated chains. Most TCR sequences were observed very rarely across donors, whereas some public TCRs were present in many individuals. Assigning TCR associations to individual alleles was difficult when HLA alleles, especially DR and DQ, strongly co-occurred. In vitro tests confirmed that a few of the cytomegalovirus-associated TCR beta chains recognize cytomegalovirus antigens. CMV serostatus was the only immune exposure information available for the cohort. The classifier was reported to diagnose cytomegalovirus status with high specificity and sensitivity in both the original and validation cohorts. Only TCR beta chains were sequenced in this cohort, and the absence of alpha or paired-chain data limited detectable features. According to the authors, the approach could potentially be generalized to other disease states and immunological phenotypes. A later analysis found that most CMV-associated TCR beta chains appeared HLA-restricted, with HLA associations seemingly driven largely by CMV exposure. In an earlier analysis of roughly 500 of the donors, most TCR beta V segments appeared in productive rearrangements about 90% or about 30% of the time, broadly matching IMGT annotations. A later analysis associated about 17,000 TCR beta sequences with specific HLA alleles at a false discovery rate of 0.05.

Concerning this clone itself: Which antigen it targets is not known. Qualities for individual bases were not recorded, and no much larger clone is one base off.

The method behind the library was the immunoSEQ multiplex PCR assay. The multiplex PCR relied on a mix of 60 forward primers for TCR Vbeta segments and 13 reverse primers for TCR Jbeta segments. Amplification of the CDR3 region of rearranged TCR beta genes was performed with a multiplex PCR assay on genomic DNA. On the Illumina HiSeq System, the amplified TCR beta libraries were sequenced as 87-base-pair reads. For the original study's pipeline: A later analysis counted tens of millions of unique TCR beta chains across the 550 to 700 repertoires, and roughly 10 million of these chains were shared by at least two donors. A nearest-neighbor algorithm error-corrected the raw reads and collapsed the reads into unique sequences, merging closely related sequences to remove PCR and sequencing errors. V, D and J gene segments were assigned by aligning CDR3 sequences to IMGT reference sequences. For a sequence to be retained, a match of at least six nucleotides to both a V gene segment and a J gene segment was required. A rearrangement counted as productive if the CDR3 had no stop codons and remained in frame with V and J, and every other rearrangement counted as non-productive. Following IMGT convention, CDR3 was defined as the stretch from the second conserved V-encoded cysteine to the conserved J-encoded phenylalanine. Sequences without an unambiguous match to a single V gene segment were excluded from the earlier analysis of approximately 560 of the donors. An earlier analysis of approximately 590 of the donors called V segments functional above 56.7% productive rearrangements and segregating when the between-donor standard deviation exceeded 5%. A statistical classification framework was developed to diagnose cytomegalovirus status using the catalog of TCR beta chain sequences. In a later analysis, V and J genes were assigned by comparing TCR nucleotide sequences against IMGT/GENE-DB human TR gene sequences. The TCRdist pipeline was used in a later analysis to assign CDR3 sequences and most-parsimonious VDJ recombination scenarios. In a later analysis, every TCR beta chain was defined by the combination of its CDR3 amino acid sequence and its V-gene family, and reads without a unique V-gene family were dropped. In a later analysis, nearly 600 highly shared, low-generation-probability nucleotide sequences were removed to address suspected cross-contamination and a sequencing artifact. In a later analysis, a clonal expansion index was calculated for each public chain from normalized within-repertoire ranks of inferred template counts. In a later analysis, generation probabilities were computed using a VDJ recombination model fitted to out-of-frame rearrangements, and the results were checked against IGoR. A later analysis scored TCR-TCR, TCR-HLA and TCR-CMV co-occurrence with hypergeometric tests, applying a repertoire-size bias correction to TCR pairs. To estimate false discovery rates, a later analysis permuted the HLA or CMV assignments 20 times. A later analysis grouped co-occurring TCRs with DBSCAN, adding TCRdist sequence similarity when clustering within HLA-allele-positive subsets. Repertoires with fewer than 30,000 or more than 120,000 public chains, plus five repertoires with anomalous nucleotide sharing, were excluded from co-occurrence clustering. The source is immuneACCESS, and TCRdb retained only in-frame sequences with V and J called. Part of the clones is not carried over; for the studies checked, unresolved V genes explain less than half of this, and the remainder is unexplained. That table is the source of V, J and clone size, and D and trimming were worked out from the DNA. The sample profile shows around 230,000 clones; roughly 78% of them were found once. Jointly, the top ten make up approximately 0.47% of the sample.

This sequence originates from a boy between 10 and 17 years old in good health and CMV-seronegative. Sequencing was done on a sample of PBMCs. The V gene is TRBV5-1 and the J gene is TRBJ1-4; tentative D gene TRBD1, with 6 bases matching. The CDR3 sequence is CASSRRGLEKLFF. The nucleotides are TGCGCCAGCAGCCGCAGGGGCCTCGAAAAACTGTTTTTT.